This T cell receptor (beta chain) was captured by sequencing in a study of cytomegalovirus exposure and HLA in healthy donors. The study ran its PCR with 60 Vbeta and 13 Jbeta primers. This table comes from immunoSEQ multiplex PCR, and its TCRdb copy is limited to in-frame clones, with some not included. The table has roughly 80,000 clones, 74% seen once; the top ten hold roughly 6.1%. In germline, CDR1 is SQVTM, CDR2 ANQGSEA. The CDR3 loop spans 13 amino acids. V lost 8 bases and J lost 10, with 23 bases in between. Sequenced material: PBMCs. The chain uses TRBV29-1 and TRBJ2-5, with D perhaps matching TRBD1 (6 bases). The TCR sequence derives from a woman aged 45-65 years in good health and CMV-seropositive. The CDR3 coding sequence is TGCAGCACATCGTACCCAGGGGCGCCCGGCCAGTACTTC. Translated: CSTSYPGAPGQYF.